Shown below are 23 T cell receptor beta chains from a single sample sequenced in a study of CD8 T cells in ankylosing spondylitis (dated by TCRdb to 2016 to 2017). Study-level results and caveats: Blood from ankylosing spondylitis patients appeared to be characterized by a TCR beta motif made up of 8 or 9 highly homologous amino acid variants.

The protocol used for the library was 5' RACE. Sequenced using an Illumina HiSeq 2500. The public reads were reprocessed in TCRdb via fastp at Q25 and MiXCR, keeping in-frame beta chains. Rows matching on CDR3 protein sequence are summarized as one entry with the most common DNA and genes. This sample holds about 220,000 distinct CDR3 sequences; around 6.6% were observed only once. The ten largest clones capture about 14% of the sample. These receptors' targets are unknown. Sequenced input: blood, either unsorted or a sorted T cell fraction (not recorded which). The receptors shown here come from a male donor with ankylosing spondylitis.

This clonotype was seen more than once but under ten times. The chain carries TRBV10-1 and TRBJ2-2; D unresolved. There are 16 residues in the CDR3. The ends were cut back, 0 bases at V and 5 bases at J, with 13 bases in the middle. Germline V gene lookup returns CDR1 WNHNN and CDR2 SYGVQD (reference sequence). CDR3 in amino acids: CASSESVQRRTGELFF. In DNA, the CDR3 is TGCGCCAGCAGTGAGTCGGTCCAGCGTCGGACCGGGGAGCTGTTTTTT.

This clonotype has at least ten counts. The chain combines TRBV7-9 with TRBJ2-5, with TRBD2 as a possible D gene (5 bases). Trimming cost V 3 bases and J 5 bases, with 13 bases left between them. Germline CDR1 and CDR2: SEHNR and FQNEAQ (reference sequence). This CDR3 comprises 14 residues. CDR3 loop: CASSFGGSMETQYF. CDR3 sequence (DNA): TGTGCCAGCAGCTTTGGAGGTTCCATGGAGACCCAGTACTTC.

J is TRBJ1-1 and V is TRBV5-5; the D gene is possibly TRBD1 (5 bases). Trimming left V 0 bases short and J 6 bases short, with 9 bases between. In germline, CDR1 is SGHKS, CDR2 YYEKEE (reference sequence). This CDR3 has 13 amino acids. The DNA for the CDR3 is TGTGCCAGCAGCTTGGGGGGGGTCCCTGAAGCTTTCTTT. Protein sequence: CASSLGGVPEAFF. The variable domain in full, completed from reference TRBV5-5 and TRBJ1-1, reads DAGVTQSPTHLIKTRGQQVTLRCSPISGHKSVSWYQQVLGQGPQFIFQYYEKEERGRGNFPDRFSARQFPNYSSELNVNALLLGDSALYLCASSLGGVPEAFFGQGTRLTVV.

This clonotype was counted only a few times. The chain carries TRBV4-3 and TRBJ2-1, with D perhaps matching TRBD2 (5 bases). The CDR3 extends over 14 amino acids. Germline CDR1 and CDR2: LGHNA and YSLEER. Deletions cut 6 bases from V and 7 bases from J, with 16 bases between. The CDR3 spells CASSIRGLKNEQFF. The CDR3 nucleotides read TGCGCCAGCAGTATACGGGGTTTAAAAAATGAGCAGTTCTTC.

This clonotype was seen repeatedly, ten times or more. The genes are TRBV9 and TRBJ2-3, with TRBD2 identical over 9 bases. CDR3 length: 17 residues. Unmatched junction bases numbered 13, after V lost 3 bases and J lost 5 bases. Per the germline V gene, CDR1 is SGDLS and CDR2 is YYNGEE. The CDR3 region is CASSAGGSGRVEDTQYF. In DNA, the CDR3 is TGTGCCAGCAGCGCGGGGGGTAGCGGGAGAGTAGAAGATACGCAGTATTTT. Combining the CDR3 with reference TRBV9 and TRBJ2-3 gives the whole variable domain DSGVTQTPKHLITATGQRVTLRCSPRSGDLSVYWYQQSLDQGLQFLIQYYNGEERAKGNILERFSAQQFPDLHSELNLSSLELGDSALYFCASSAGGSGRVEDTQYFGPGTRLTVL.

The rearrangement joins TRBV6-1 to TRBJ2-5; D possibly matches TRBD1 or TRBD2 (5 bases each). With 6 bases removed from V and 2 bases from J, the gap between germline ends came to 13 bases. CDR3 length equals 14 residues. Germline V CDR1 and CDR2: MNHNS, SASEGT. The CDR3 DNA follows: TGTGCCAGCAGGAGGGGTAGGGCTCAAGAGACCCAGTACTTC. Its protein product is CASRRGRAQETQYF.

This clonotype was recorded at least ten times. This chain links TRBV6-1 with TRBJ2-7, with TRBD2 matching 8 bases. The CDR3 sequence is 14 residues long. CDR1 and CDR2 from the germline V gene are MNHNS and SASEGT. The J segment lost 6 bases and the V segment lost 3 bases, leaving 7 bases of the junction unmatched. CDR3 loop: CASSDGTRVLEQYF. CDR3 coding DNA: TGTGCCAGCAGTGACGGGACTAGAGTTCTCGAGCAGTACTTC.

This clonotype was counted many times. V and J are TRBV29-1 and TRBJ2-2, with D tentatively TRBD1 (6 bases). V was shortened by 7 bases and J by 2 bases, with 14 bases between the two germline ends. Germline assignment: CDR1 SQVTM and CDR2 ANQGSEA. CDR3 length: 14 amino acids. CDR3 nucleotides: TGCAGCGCCCTCGGGACACTCAACACCGGGGAGCTGTTTTTT. Its translation is CSALGTLNTGELFF.

Concerning this clonotype: The junction shows a germline mismatch at one end, possibly a read error. CDR3 bases: TGCGCCAGCAGCCCCGACAGACCTTATACTTCACCCCTCCACTTT. Translation gives CASSPDRPYTSPLHF. V is TRBV5-1 and J is TRBJ1-6, with D maybe TRBD1 (5 bases). Germline CDR1 and CDR2: SGHRS and YFSETQ. The CDR3 contains 15 residues.

This clonotype appeared many times. The J gene is TRBJ2-5, the V gene TRBV18, with D possibly TRBD2 on 6 matching bases. Germline CDR1 and CDR2: KGHSH and LQKENI. CDR3 length: 14 residues. The V end lost 4 bases, the J end lost 4 bases, and 13 bases lay between the germline ends. The CDR3, as DNA: TGTGCCAGCTCACAGGAGGGGAGACGAGAGACCCAGTACTTC. It specifies CASSQEGRRETQYF. Drawing the rest from reference TRBV18 and TRBJ2-5, the complete variable domain is NAGVMQNPRHLVRRRGQEARLRCSPMKGHSHVYWYRQLPEEGLKFMVYLQKENIIDESGMPKERFSAEFPKEGPSILRIQQVVRGDSAAYFCASSQEGRRETQYFGPGTRLLVL.

This chain joins TRBV9 and TRBJ2-5; a weak D match, TRBD1 (5 bases). Germline CDR1 SGDLS, CDR2 YYNGEE. The CDR3 is 14 residues long. V lost 3 bases and J 5 bases, leaving 14 bases between the germline ends. CDR3 sequence: CASSEGTTVETQYF. In DNA form, the CDR3 reads TGTGCCAGCAGCGAGGGAACGACAGTGGAGACCCAGTACTTC.

At least ten counts were recorded for this clonotype. V is TRBV29-1 and J is TRBJ2-2, with 8 bases aligning to TRBD1. Germline V gene lookup returns CDR1 SQVTM and CDR2 ANQGSEA. The length of the CDR3 is 12 residues. V shed 6 bases and J 4 bases; nucleotides not matched to a gene: 1. CDR3 residues: CSVTGVTGELFF. CDR3 DNA sequence: TGCAGCGTGACAGGGGTCACCGGGGAGCTGTTTTTT.

This clonotype was detected ten times or more. Relative to the germline gene, one junction end is altered; a read error may explain this. The V call is TRBV5-6, the J call TRBJ2-1; D unresolved. Germline assignment: CDR1 SGHDT and CDR2 YYEEEE. The CDR3 is 14 residues long. This chain's CDR3 is CASTLELVYNEQFF. The CDR3 DNA is TGTGCCAGCACCTTGGAATTGGTTTACAATGAGCAGTTCTTC. Variable domain in full (rest from reference TRBV5-6 and TRBJ2-1): DAGVTQSPTHLIKTRGQQVTLRCSPKSGHDTVSWYQQALGQGPQFIFQYYEEEERQRGNFPDRFSGHQFPNYSSELNVNALLLGDSALYLCASTLELVYNEQFFGPGTRLTVL.

At least ten counts were recorded for this clonotype. The CDR3 here is CASSYGGRGYEQYF. CDR3 DNA: TGTGCCAGCAGTTACGGCGGGAGAGGGTACGAGCAGTACTTC. The chain has TRBV6-5 and TRBJ2-7; 7 bases fit TRBD2. CDR1 MNHEY and CDR2 SVGAGI come from the germline V gene. The CDR3 runs to 14 residues. Trimming removed 2 bases from V and 4 bases from J; junction bases left unmatched: 5.

This clonotype was observed a handful of times. The rearrangement joins TRBV10-1 to TRBJ2-7, with 11 nucleotides matching TRBD2. Germline V gives CDR1 WNHNN, CDR2 SYGVQD (reference sequence). The trim removed 6 bases at V and 4 bases at J, leaving 11 bases unmatched. The CDR3 extends over 16 amino acids. The CDR3 region has the DNA TGCGCCAGCAGCATGGGGCTAGCGGGAGGAAGTTACGAGCAGTACTTC. Translation gives CASSMGLAGGSYEQYF.

At least ten counts were recorded for this clonotype. The chain uses TRBV12-3 or TRBV12-4 and TRBJ2-3, with D uncertain. The V end lost 4 bases, the J end lost 6 bases, and 8 bases lay between the germline ends. The CDR3 covers 12 residues. CDR3: CASSSGSDTQYF. The CDR3 coding sequence is TGTGCCAGCAGTTCCGGATCGGATACGCAGTATTTT.

This clonotype was recorded many times. The chain has TRBV5-6 and TRBJ2-3; D gene uncertain. Looked up from germline, CDR1 is SGHDT and CDR2 is YYEEEE. V was trimmed by 1 base and J by 1 base, leaving 13 bases between them. This CDR3 spans 16 amino acids. CDR3 residues: CASSLLADGGTDTQYF. The CDR3, as DNA: TGTGCCAGCAGCTTGTTGGCGGACGGAGGCACAGATACGCAGTATTTT.

The chain is built from TRBV28 and TRBJ1-5, with D perhaps TRBD1 (6 bases). This CDR3 is 14 amino acids long. Between the trimmed V and J ends, which lost 8 bases and 3 bases, there was a span of 14 bases. The germline gives CDR1 MDHEN, CDR2 SYDVKM. As DNA, the CDR3 is TGTGCCAGCCGCTGGGACATCAACAATCAGCCCCAGCATTTT. Translated, it gives CASRWDINNQPQHF.

At least ten counts were recorded for this clonotype. The chain combines TRBV7-2 with TRBJ2-1; TRBD1 matches at 7 bases. The germline gives CDR1 SGHTA, CDR2 FQGNSA. The CDR3 sequence is 16 residues long. V was pared by 2 bases and J by 7 bases, with 11 bases of the junction left unmatched. The CDR3 reads CASSLLRRGLWNEQFF. The CDR3, as DNA: TGTGCCAGCAGCTTACTTCGAAGGGGGCTTTGGAATGAGCAGTTCTTC. Full variable domain (missing parts from reference TRBV7-2 and TRBJ2-1): GAGVSQSPSNKVTEKGKDVELRCDPISGHTALYWYRQSLGQGLEFLIYFQGNSAPDKSGLPSDRFSAERTGGSVSTLTIQRTQQEDSAVYLCASSLLRRGLWNEQFFGPGTRLTVL.

This clonotype was seen repeatedly, ten times or more. The chain employs TRBV11-2 and TRBJ2-3, with D possibly being TRBD1 (6 bases). With 7 bases removed from V and 3 bases from J, the gap between germline ends came to 14 bases. The germline V gene has CDR1 SGHAT and CDR2 FQNNGV. The CDR3 is 14 residues long. Here the CDR3 reads CASILIRGTDTQYF. The CDR3 nucleotides read TGTGCCAGCATCCTGATCAGGGGAACAGATACGCAGTATTTT.

In this sample, this clonotype turned up many times. The chain is built from TRBV4-3 and TRBJ1-4, with 10 bases matching TRBD1. The germline V gene has CDR1 LGHNA and CDR2 YSLEER. The CDR3 is 15 residues long. V was pared by 3 bases and J by 7 bases, with 5 bases of the junction left unmatched. The CDR3 bases are TGCGCCAGCAGCCAGAGGGACAGGGGTATTGAAAAACTGTTTTTT. Its translation: CASSQRDRGIEKLFF.

This clonotype appeared many times. J is TRBJ1-2 and V is TRBV5-5; possible D gene TRBD1, 6 bases. The V end was cut by 0 bases, the J end by 3 bases, with 9 bases between. This CDR3 region has 14 residues. Germline loops: CDR1 SGHKS, CDR2 YYEKEE (reference sequence). Here the CDR3 DNA reads TGTGCCAGCAGCTTGGGACAGGACTACTATGGCTACACCTTC. It translates to CASSLGQDYYGYTF. The full variable domain, its missing parts supplied by reference TRBV5-5 and TRBJ1-2, is DAGVTQSPTHLIKTRGQQVTLRCSPISGHKSVSWYQQVLGQGPQFIFQYYEKEERGRGNFPDRFSARQFPNYSSELNVNALLLGDSALYLCASSLGQDYYGYTFGSGTRLTVV.

In its sample, this clonotype was seen many times. This chain connects TRBV20-1 to TRBJ1-5; 7 nucleotides align to TRBD1. V trimming: 1 base; J trimming: 7 bases; junction bases outside the gene matches: 10. Germline V lookup: CDR1 DFQATT, CDR2 SNEGSKA (reference sequence). The CDR3 length is 15 residues. CDR3 sequence: CSARAATGFGQPQHF. CDR3 DNA: TGCAGTGCTAGAGCCGCGACAGGGTTCGGGCAGCCCCAGCATTTT.